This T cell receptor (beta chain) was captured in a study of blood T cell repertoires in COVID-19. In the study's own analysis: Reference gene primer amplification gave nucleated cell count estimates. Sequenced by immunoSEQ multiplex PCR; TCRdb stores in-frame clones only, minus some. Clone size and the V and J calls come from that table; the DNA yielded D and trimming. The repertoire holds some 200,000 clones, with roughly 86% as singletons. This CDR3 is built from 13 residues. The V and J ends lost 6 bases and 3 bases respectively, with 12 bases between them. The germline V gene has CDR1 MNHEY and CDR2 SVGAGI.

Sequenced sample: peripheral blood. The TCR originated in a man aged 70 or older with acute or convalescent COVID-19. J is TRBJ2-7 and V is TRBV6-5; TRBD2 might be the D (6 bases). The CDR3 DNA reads TGTGCCAGCAGGGGGGGAAATTACTACGAGCAGTACTTC. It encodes CASRGGNYYEQYF.